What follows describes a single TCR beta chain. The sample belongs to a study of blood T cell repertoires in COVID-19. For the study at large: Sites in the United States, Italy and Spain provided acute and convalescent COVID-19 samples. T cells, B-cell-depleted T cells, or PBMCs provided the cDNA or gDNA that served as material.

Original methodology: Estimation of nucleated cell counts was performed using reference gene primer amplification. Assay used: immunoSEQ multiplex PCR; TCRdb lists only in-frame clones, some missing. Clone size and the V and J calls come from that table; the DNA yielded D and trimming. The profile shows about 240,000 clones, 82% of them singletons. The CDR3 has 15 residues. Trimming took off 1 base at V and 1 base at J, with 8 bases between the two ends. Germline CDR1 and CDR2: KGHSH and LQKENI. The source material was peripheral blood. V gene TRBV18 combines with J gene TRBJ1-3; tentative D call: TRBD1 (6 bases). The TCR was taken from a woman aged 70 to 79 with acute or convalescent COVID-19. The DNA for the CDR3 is TGTGCCAGCTCACCACGGGGGCAGTCTGGAAACACCATATATTTT. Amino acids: CASSPRGQSGNTIYF.